What follows is one T cell receptor beta chain and its context. Its antigen is as yet unknown. Analysis merged second doses at about 4 or about 12 weeks. The data were obtained in a study of T cell responses to AZD1222 COVID-19 vaccine. Whole-study results and caveats: Only a handful of people who got AZD1222 tested seropositive at baseline. There were repertoire samples only from the period after the peak T cell response.

The assay was immunoSEQ multiplex PCR, and TCRdb's table has in-frame clones only and misses some. The repertoire holds approximately 140,000 clones, with under 95% as singletons. V lost 6 bases, J lost 9 bases, and 8 bases stayed unmatched. From germline, CDR1 is KGHDR and CDR2 SFDVKD. The CDR3 is made up of 15 amino acids. Source: peripheral blood, taken 28 days after the second AZD1222 dose. V and J are TRBV24-1 and TRBJ2-1; 12 bases map to TRBD2. The receptor was derived from an adult who received the AZD1222 COVID-19 vaccine. CDR3 sequence reads: CATSSRLAGAGEQFF. In DNA, the CDR3 is TGTGCCACCAGTTCCCGACTAGCGGGGGCGGGTGAGCAGTTCTTC.